The rows below give T cell receptor beta chains drawn from one sample of a study of blood T cell repertoires in COVID-19. This table comes from immunoSEQ multiplex PCR, and its TCRdb copy is limited to in-frame clones, with some not included. The sample holds about 110,000 clones, 75% to 90% seen once. The specimen was peripheral blood. These receptors came from a woman aged 60-70 years with acute or convalescent COVID-19. Both conserved end residues are part of each CDR3. The D gene is left open where the match is weak. Clone size is given for some rows only: seen once, a few or many times, or a class if the clone is expanded.

D gene	clone size	V gene	J gene	CDR3 protein	CDR3 DNA
TRBD2	once	TRBV18	TRBJ2-1	CASSLFSGEAYNEQFF	TGTGCCAGCTCCCTTTTTAGCGGGGAGGCCTACAATGAGCAGTTCTTC
TRBD1	-	TRBV25-1	TRBJ2-1	CASSEYRGGAAHEQFF	TGTGCCAGCAGTGAATATAGAGGGGGCGCAGCACATGAGCAGTTCTTC
TRBD1	-	TRBV24-1	TRBJ2-3	CATSDLGQGVDTQYF	TGTGCCACCAGTGATTTAGGACAGGGGGTAGATACGCAGTATTTT
-	-	TRBV1	TRBJ2-5	CTSSQEGEAGPQETQYF	TGCACCAGCAGCCAAGAAGGGGAAGCGGGGCCCCAAGAGACCCAGTACTTC
TRBD2	-	TRBV28	TRBJ2-7	CASRRGLAGGSYEQYF	TGTGCCAGCAGGCGAGGACTAGCGGGGGGCTCCTACGAGCAGTACTTC
-	once	TRBV7-7	TRBJ1-3	CASSLEAGNTIYF	TGTGCTAGCAGCTTAGAAGCCGGAAACACCATATATTTT
-	-	TRBV28	TRBJ2-2	CASKSGGLTGELFF	TGTGCCAGCAAGAGCGGCGGACTCACCGGGGAGCTGTTTTTT
TRBD2	-	TRBV15	TRBJ2-7	CATSREGGTHEQYF	TGTGCCACCAGCAGAGAGGGAGGGACCCACGAGCAGTACTTC
-	-	TRBV7-6	TRBJ2-5	CASSLVGSGILPEKETQYF	TGTGCCAGCAGCTTAGTGGGCTCCGGGATTCTACCTGAGAAAGAGACCCAGTACTTC
-	-	TRBV28	TRBJ1-4	CASSLTGLIVATNEKLFF	TGTGCCAGCAGTCTCACGGGACTGATAGTTGCAACTAATGAAAAACTGTTTTTT
-	-	TRBV19	TRBJ1-1	CASSIGLRTSRADTEAFF	TGTGCCAGTAGTATAGGCTTAAGGACATCCCGGGCCGACACTGAAGCTTTCTTT
-	-	TRBV6-1	TRBJ1-2	CASSDRTGHYGYTF	TGTGCCAGCAGTGATAGGACGGGACATTATGGCTACACCTTC
TRBD2	-	TRBV5-6	TRBJ2-3	CASSHLKFGAGSDTQYF	TGTGCCAGCAGCCATCTTAAGTTCGGAGCGGGGTCAGATACGCAGTATTTT
-	few	TRBV4-1	TRBJ1-5	CASSQGGNQPQHF	TGCGCCAGCAGCCAGGGAGGGAATCAGCCCCAGCATTTT
-	few	TRBV2	TRBJ2-1	CASRVQALSSYNEQFF	TGTGCCAGCAGAGTACAGGCCTTGAGCTCCTACAATGAGCAGTTCTTC
TRBD1	-	TRBV28	TRBJ1-5	CASGQYSNQPQHF	TGTGCTTCGGGACAGTATAGCAATCAGCCCCAGCATTTT
TRBD1	-	TRBV9	TRBJ2-7	CASSAGHSTGAEQYF	TGTGCCAGCAGCGCCGGACACTCCACAGGGGCCGAGCAGTACTTC
TRBD1	-	TRBV30	TRBJ2-7	CAWEPGQGVYEQYF	TGTGCCTGGGAGCCGGGACAGGGTGTCTACGAGCAGTACTTC
TRBD1	-	TRBV9	TRBJ1-5	CASSLGQGSGQPQHF	TGTGCCAGCAGCCTTGGACAGGGATCCGGTCAGCCCCAGCATTTT
TRBD1	-	TRBV15	TRBJ1-3	CATSRIDRGGNTIYF	TGTGCCACCAGCAGAATAGACAGGGGAGGAAACACCATATATTTT